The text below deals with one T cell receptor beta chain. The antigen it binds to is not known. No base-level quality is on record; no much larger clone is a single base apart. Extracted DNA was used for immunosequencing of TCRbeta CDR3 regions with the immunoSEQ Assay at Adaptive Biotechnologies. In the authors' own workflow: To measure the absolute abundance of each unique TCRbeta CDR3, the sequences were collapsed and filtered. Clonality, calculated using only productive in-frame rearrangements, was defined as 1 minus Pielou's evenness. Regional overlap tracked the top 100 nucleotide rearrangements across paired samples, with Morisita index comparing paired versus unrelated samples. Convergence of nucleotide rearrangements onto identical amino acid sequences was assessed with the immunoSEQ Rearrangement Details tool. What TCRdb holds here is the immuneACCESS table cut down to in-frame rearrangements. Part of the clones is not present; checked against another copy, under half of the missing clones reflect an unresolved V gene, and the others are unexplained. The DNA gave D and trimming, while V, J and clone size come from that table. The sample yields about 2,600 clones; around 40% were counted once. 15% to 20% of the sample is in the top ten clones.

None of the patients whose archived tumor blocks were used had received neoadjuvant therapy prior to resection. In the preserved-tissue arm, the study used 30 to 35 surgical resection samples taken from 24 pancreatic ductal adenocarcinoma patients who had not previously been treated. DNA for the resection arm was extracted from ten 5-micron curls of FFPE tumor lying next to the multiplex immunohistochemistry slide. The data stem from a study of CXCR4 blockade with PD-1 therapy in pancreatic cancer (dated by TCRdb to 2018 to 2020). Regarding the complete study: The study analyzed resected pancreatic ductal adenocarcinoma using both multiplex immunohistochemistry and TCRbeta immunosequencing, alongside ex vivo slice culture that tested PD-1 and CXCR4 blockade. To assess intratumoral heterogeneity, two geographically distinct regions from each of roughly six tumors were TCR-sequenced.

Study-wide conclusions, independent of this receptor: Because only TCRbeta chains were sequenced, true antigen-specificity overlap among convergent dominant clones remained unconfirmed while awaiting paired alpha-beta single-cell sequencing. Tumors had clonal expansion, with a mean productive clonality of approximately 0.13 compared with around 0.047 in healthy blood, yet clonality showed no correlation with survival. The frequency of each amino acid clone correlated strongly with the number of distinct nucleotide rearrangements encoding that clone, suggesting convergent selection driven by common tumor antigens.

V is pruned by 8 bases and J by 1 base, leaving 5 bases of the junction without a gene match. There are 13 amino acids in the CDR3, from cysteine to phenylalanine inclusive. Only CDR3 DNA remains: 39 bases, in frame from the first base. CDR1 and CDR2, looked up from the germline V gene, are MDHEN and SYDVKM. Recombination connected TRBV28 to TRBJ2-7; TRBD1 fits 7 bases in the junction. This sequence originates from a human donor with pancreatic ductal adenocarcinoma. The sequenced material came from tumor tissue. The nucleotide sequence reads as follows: TGTGCCAGCCCGGACAGGAATTCCTACGAGCAGTACTTC. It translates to CASPDRNSYEQYF.